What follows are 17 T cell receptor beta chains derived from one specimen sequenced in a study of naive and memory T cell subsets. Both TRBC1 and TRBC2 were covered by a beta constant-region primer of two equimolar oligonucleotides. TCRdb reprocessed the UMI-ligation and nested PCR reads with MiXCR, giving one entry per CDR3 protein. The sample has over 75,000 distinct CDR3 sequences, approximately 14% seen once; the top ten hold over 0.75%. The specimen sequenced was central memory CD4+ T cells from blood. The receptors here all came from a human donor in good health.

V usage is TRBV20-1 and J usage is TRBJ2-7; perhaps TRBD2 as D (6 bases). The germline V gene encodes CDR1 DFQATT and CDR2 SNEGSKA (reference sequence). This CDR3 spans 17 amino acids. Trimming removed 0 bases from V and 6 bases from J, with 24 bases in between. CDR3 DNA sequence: TGCAGTGCTAGAGATCTTTCGGTAGGAGGGACCTTCGGCGAGCAGTACTTC. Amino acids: CSARDLSVGGTFGEQYF.

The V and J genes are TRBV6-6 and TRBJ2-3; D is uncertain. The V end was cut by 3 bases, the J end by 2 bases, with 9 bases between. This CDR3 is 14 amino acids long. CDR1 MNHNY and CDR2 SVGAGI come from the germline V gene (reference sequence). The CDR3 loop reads CASSYGVITDTQYF. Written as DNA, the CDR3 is TGTGCCAGCAGTTATGGGGTTATCACAGATACGCAGTATTTT.

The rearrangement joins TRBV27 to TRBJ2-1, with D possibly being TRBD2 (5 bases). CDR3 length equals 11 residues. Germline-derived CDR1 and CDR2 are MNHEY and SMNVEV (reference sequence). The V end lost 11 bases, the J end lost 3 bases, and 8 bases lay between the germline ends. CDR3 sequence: CASSGYNEQFF. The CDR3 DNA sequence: TGTGCCTCAAGCGGCTACAATGAGCAGTTCTTC.

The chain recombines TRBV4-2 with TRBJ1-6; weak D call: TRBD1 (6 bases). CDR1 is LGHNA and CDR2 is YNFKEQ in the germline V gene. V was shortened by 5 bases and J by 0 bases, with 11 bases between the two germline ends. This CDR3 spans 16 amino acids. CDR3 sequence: CASSSRGSSYNSPLHF. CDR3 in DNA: TGTGCCAGCAGCAGCAGGGGAAGCTCCTATAATTCACCCCTCCACTTT.

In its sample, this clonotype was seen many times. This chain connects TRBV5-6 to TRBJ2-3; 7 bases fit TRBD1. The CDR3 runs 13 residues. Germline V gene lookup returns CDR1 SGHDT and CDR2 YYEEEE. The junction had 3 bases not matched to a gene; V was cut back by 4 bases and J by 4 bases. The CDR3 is CASSQTGADTQYF. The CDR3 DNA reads TGTGCCAGCAGCCAAACAGGGGCAGATACGCAGTATTTT.

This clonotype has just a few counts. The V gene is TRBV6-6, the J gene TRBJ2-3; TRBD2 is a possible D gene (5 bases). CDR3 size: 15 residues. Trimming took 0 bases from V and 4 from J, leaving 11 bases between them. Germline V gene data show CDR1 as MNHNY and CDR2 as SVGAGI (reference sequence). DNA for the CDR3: TGTGCCAGCAGTTACTCAGGGAGCAGGTCAGATACGCAGTATTTT. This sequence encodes CASSYSGSRSDTQYF.

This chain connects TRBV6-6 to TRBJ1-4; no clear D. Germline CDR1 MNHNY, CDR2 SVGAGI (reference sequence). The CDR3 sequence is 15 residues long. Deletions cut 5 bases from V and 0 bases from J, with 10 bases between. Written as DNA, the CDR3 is TGTGCCAGCAGTCGAGAGCCGTCAACTAATGAAAAACTGTTTTTT. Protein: CASSREPSTNEKLFF.

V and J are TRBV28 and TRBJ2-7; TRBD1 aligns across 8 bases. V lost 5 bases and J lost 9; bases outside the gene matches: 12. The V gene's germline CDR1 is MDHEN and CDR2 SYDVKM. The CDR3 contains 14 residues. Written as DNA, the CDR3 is TGTGCCAGCAGTCTCCCCGGGACAGGTCTATCGCAGTACTTC. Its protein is CASSLPGTGLSQYF.

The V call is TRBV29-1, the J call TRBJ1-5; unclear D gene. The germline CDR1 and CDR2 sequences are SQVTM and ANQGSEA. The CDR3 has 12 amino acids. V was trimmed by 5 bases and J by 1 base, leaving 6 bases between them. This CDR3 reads CSVSQSNQPQHF. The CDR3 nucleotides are TGCAGCGTTTCGCAAAGCAATCAGCCCCAGCATTTT.

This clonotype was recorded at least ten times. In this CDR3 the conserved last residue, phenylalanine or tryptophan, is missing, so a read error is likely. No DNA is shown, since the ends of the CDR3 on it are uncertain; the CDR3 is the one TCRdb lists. The CDR3 loop reads CASSLGRR. The rearrangement joins TRBV7-4 to TRBJ1-1. The CDR3 spans 8 residues, counting both ends. CDR1 is SGHVT, CDR2 SQSDAQ, per germline.

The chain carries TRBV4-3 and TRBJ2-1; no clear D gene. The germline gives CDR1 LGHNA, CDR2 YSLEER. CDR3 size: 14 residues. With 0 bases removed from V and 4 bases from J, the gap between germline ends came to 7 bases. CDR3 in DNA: TGCGCCAGCAGCCAAGATTACCAGTACAATGAGCAGTTCTTC. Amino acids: CASSQDYQYNEQFF.

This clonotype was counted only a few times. CDR3 coding DNA: TGTGCCAGCAGGTTTTCCCGGGGCGGAACGAATTCACCCCTCCACTTT. Amino acids: CASRFSRGGTNSPLHF. The chain uses TRBV6-5 and TRBJ1-6; TRBD1 is a possible D gene (5 bases). V dropped 6 bases and J dropped 7 bases, with 19 bases sitting between them. CDR3 length: 16 residues. Germline values: CDR1 MNHEY, CDR2 SVGAGI.

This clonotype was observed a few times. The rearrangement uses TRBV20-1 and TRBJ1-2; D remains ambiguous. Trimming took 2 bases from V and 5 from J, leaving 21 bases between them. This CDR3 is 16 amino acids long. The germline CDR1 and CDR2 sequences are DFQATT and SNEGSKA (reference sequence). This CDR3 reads CSARPLTGLSAYGYTF. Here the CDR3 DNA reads TGCAGTGCTAGACCCCTAACGGGCCTAAGTGCTTATGGCTACACCTTC.

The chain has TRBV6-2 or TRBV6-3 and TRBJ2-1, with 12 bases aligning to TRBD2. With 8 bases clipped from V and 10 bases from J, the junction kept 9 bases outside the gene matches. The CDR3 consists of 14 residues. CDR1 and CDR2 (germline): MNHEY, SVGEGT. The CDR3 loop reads CASELAGGPREQFF. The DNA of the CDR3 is TGTGCCAGCGAGCTAGCGGGAGGGCCCCGGGAGCAGTTCTTC.

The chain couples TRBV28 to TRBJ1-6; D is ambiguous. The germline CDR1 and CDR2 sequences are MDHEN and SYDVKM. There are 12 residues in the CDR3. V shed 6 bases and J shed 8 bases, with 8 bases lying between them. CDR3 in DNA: TGTGCCAGCAGAGTAACAGATTCACCCCTCCACTTT. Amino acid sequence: CASRVTDSPLHF.

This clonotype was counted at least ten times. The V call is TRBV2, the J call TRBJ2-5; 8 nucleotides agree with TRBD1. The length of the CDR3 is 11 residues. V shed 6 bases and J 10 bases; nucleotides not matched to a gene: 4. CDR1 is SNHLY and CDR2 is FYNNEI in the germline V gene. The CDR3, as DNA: TGTGCCAGCAGGGACAGGGTCGACCAGTACTTC. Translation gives CASRDRVDQYF.

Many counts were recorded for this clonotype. DNA for the CDR3: TGTGCCAACTCCGACAGGGTGTGTGCTGAAGCTTTCTTT. This translates into CANSDRVCAEAFF. V gene TRBV24-1 combines with J gene TRBJ1-1, with 7 bases aligning to TRBD1. V dropped 11 bases and J dropped 6; count of bases not matched to a gene: 11. Germline values: CDR1 KGHDR, CDR2 SFDVKD. The length of the CDR3 is 13 residues.